Listed here are 15 T cell receptor beta chains from one sample, sequenced in a study of T-cell memory formation after mild COVID-19. TCRdb analysed the 5' RACE reads with MiXCR anew, one entry per CDR3 protein. The sample carries some 190,000 distinct CDR3 sequences, 18% recorded once. Sequenced material: PBMCs or a T cell subset sorted from them (not recorded which). These receptors came from an adult woman who had mild COVID-19 (a few samples of this study predate the infection). Cell type and time point are not known.

The rearrangement uses TRBV7-2 and TRBJ2-5; maybe TRBD2 (7 bases). Germline CDR1 reads SGHTA; CDR2 reads FQGNSA. CDR3 length: 13 residues. The germline V and J ends were trimmed by 5 bases and 9 bases, with 16 bases remaining between them. CDR3 sequence reads: CASSPTSEGAQYF. DNA of the CDR3: TGTGCCAGCAGCCCCACTAGCGAGGGGGCCCAGTACTTC.

This clonotype appeared a few times. The genes are TRBV5-4 and TRBJ2-2; weak D call: TRBD1 (5 bases). Germline V lookup: CDR1 SGHNT, CDR2 YYREEE (reference sequence). The V end lost 6 bases, the J end lost 0 bases, and 9 bases lay between the germline ends. The CDR3 is 14 amino acids. The CDR3 spells CASIDRTNTGELFF. For the CDR3, the DNA is TGTGCCAGCATAGACAGAACGAACACCGGGGAGCTGTTTTTT.

CDR3 loop: CASSLEGLSAFF. The CDR3 DNA reads as TGTGCCAGCAGCTTAGAGGGGTTGTCGGCTTTCTTT. This chain uses TRBV7-2 with TRBJ1-1, with D possibly being TRBD1 (5 bases). This CDR3 is 12 amino acids long. Trimming removed 1 base at V and 11 bases at J, with 11 bases between. The germline gives CDR1 SGHTA, CDR2 FQGNSA.

CDR3 residues: CATSGWPNYGYTF. The CDR3 nucleotides read TGTGCCACCAGTGGGTGGCCTAACTATGGCTACACCTTC. The chain carries TRBV24-1 and TRBJ1-2; no clear D gene. Deletions cut 5 bases from V and 0 bases from J, with 6 bases between. This CDR3 is 13 amino acids long. CDR1 and CDR2 (germline): KGHDR, SFDVKD.

The chain joins TRBV6-5 to TRBJ2-3; 12 nucleotides match TRBD2. V lost 0 bases and J lost 3; bases outside the gene matches: 1. The CDR3 sequence is 16 residues long. Germline lookup yields CDR1 MNHEY and CDR2 SVGAGI. The CDR3: CASSYSLAGGTDTQYF. CDR3 in DNA: TGTGCCAGCAGTTACTCTCTAGCGGGGGGGACAGATACGCAGTATTTT.

This chain uses TRBV12-3 or TRBV12-4 with TRBJ2-1; 8 positions match TRBD2. V lost 6 bases and J lost 4; bases outside the gene matches: 8. The CDR3 has 15 amino acids. The CDR3 nucleotides are TGTGCCAGCAGCTTCTGGCGGGAGGCATACAATGAGCAGTTCTTC. Its protein is CASSFWREAYNEQFF.

Ten or more counts support this clonotype. The chain employs TRBV5-1 and TRBJ2-7; 14 nucleotides match TRBD2. The V gene end was trimmed by 4 bases and the J gene end by 5 bases; junction bases not matched to a gene: 5. Germline V CDR1 and CDR2: SGHRS, YFSETQ. The CDR3 runs 15 residues. The CDR3 here is CASSVGTSGSHEQYF. The CDR3 nucleotides are TGCGCCAGCAGCGTTGGGACTAGCGGGAGCCACGAGCAGTACTTC.

In this sample, this clonotype turned up many times. The chain links TRBV5-1 to TRBJ2-1; D possibly corresponds to TRBD1 (5 bases). V lost 4 bases to trimming and J lost 0 bases, with 8 bases between them. Germline V gives CDR1 SGHRS, CDR2 YFSETQ. The length of the CDR3 is 14 residues. The CDR3 sequence: CASSRTNSYNEQFF. CDR3 bases: TGCGCCAGCAGCCGGACAAACTCCTACAATGAGCAGTTCTTC.

This clonotype was found a few times. The chain uses TRBV9 and TRBJ2-2; D gene unclear. Germline CDR1 reads SGDLS; CDR2 reads YYNGEE. Between the trimmed V and J ends, which lost 0 bases and 5 bases, there was a span of 5 bases. The CDR3 is made up of 13 amino acids. The CDR3 DNA is TGTGCCAGCAGCGTAGAACGGACCGGGGAGCTGTTTTTT. Translating it yields CASSVERTGELFF.

The chain is built from TRBV4-1 and TRBJ2-1, with unresolved D. Looked up from germline, CDR1 is MGHRA and CDR2 is YSYEKL. V was shortened by 1 base and J by 1 base, with 17 bases between the two germline ends. The length of the CDR3 is 18 residues. CDR3 bases: TGCGCCAGCAGCCAAGGCCCACTCCATGTGAGGTCCTACAATGAGCAGTTCTTC. It translates to CASSQGPLHVRSYNEQFF.

J is TRBJ2-3 and V is TRBV11-2; D is uncertain. V was pared by 0 bases and J by 4 bases, with 14 bases between. The CDR3 contains 16 residues. CDR1 and CDR2 from the germline V gene are SGHAT and FQNNGV. The CDR3 nucleotides read TGTGCCAGCAGCTTAGATAGAGATAGCTGGTCAGATACGCAGTATTTT. It encodes CASSLDRDSWSDTQYF.

The gene calls are TRBV29-1 and TRBJ2-3; no reliable D call. The CDR3 contains 13 residues. Trimming took 5 bases from V and 11 from J, leaving 20 bases between them. CDR1 is SQVTM and CDR2 is ANQGSEA in the germline V gene. The CDR3 bases are TGCAGCGTTCAAGGAAGAGTTCCCTTAGGGCAGTATTTT. Translation: CSVQGRVPLGQYF.

This clonotype was counted at least ten times. V gene TRBV7-3 combines with J gene TRBJ2-1; D is ambiguous. Looked up from germline, CDR1 is SGHTA and CDR2 is FQGTGA. Between the trimmed V and J ends, which lost 3 bases and 8 bases, there was a span of 11 bases. There are 13 residues in the CDR3. DNA for the CDR3: TGTGCCAGCAGCTTGAGCAGTAAAGATGAGCAGTTCTTC. Residues: CASSLSSKDEQFF.

As concerns this clonotype: Given a much more abundant clone one base away, this may be a read error. This chain links TRBV7-7 with TRBJ2-2, with D possibly being TRBD1 (6 bases). Trimming left V 4 bases short and J 1 base short, with 10 bases between. The germline V gene encodes CDR1 SSHAT and CDR2 FNYEAQ (reference sequence). The CDR3 sequence is 15 residues long. In DNA form, the CDR3 reads TGTGCCAGCAGCTCGGGGACACTGAACACCGGGGAGCTGTTTTTT. It specifies CASSSGTLNTGELFF. The whole variable domain, remainder taken from reference TRBV7-7 and TRBJ2-2, is GAGVSQSPRYKVTKRGQDVTLRCDPISSHATLYWYQQALGQGPEFLTYFNYEAQPDKSGLPSDRFSAERPEGSISTLTIQRTEQRDSAMYRCASSSGTLNTGELFFGEGSRLTVL.

This clonotype was seen more than once but under ten times. Germline and junction disagree at one end, which may indicate a read error. The J gene is TRBJ2-3, the V gene TRBV7-7, with D unclear. Germline V gene lookup returns CDR1 SSHAT and CDR2 FNYEAQ (reference sequence). This CDR3 spans 14 amino acids. The CDR3 DNA is TGTGCTAGCAGCTTAGTCCATGGCACAGATACGCAGTATTTT. It encodes CASSLVHGTDTQYF. The full variable domain, its missing parts supplied by reference TRBV7-7 and TRBJ2-3, is GAGVSQSPRYKVTKRGQDVTLRCDPISSHATLYWYQQALGQGPEFLTYFNYEAQPDKSGLPSDRFSAERPEGSISTLTIQRTEQRDSAMYRCASSLVHGTDTQYFGPGTRLTVL.